One sample yielded the 3 T cell receptor beta chains listed below, sequenced in a study of T cells in localized non-small cell lung cancer. The table came from immunoSEQ multiplex PCR; TCRdb's copy has only in-frame clones and leaves some out. The repertoire holds about 1,700 clones, with approximately 22% as singletons. Here the sequenced sample was normal lung tissue next to the tumor, taken before any cancer treatment. These receptors originate from a man aged 18-49 years with stage I lung adenocarcinoma.

This clone was observed a few times. This chain's CDR3 is CASSLVAGLYADTQYF. CDR3 in DNA: TGTGCCAGCAGCTTAGTGGCAGGGCTCTACGCAGATACGCAGTATTTT. The chain links TRBV11-3 to TRBJ2-3, with D tentatively TRBD1 (5 bases). Trimming cost V 1 base and J 4 bases, with 15 bases left between them. The length of the CDR3 is 16 residues. Germline CDR1 reads SGHNT; CDR2 reads YENEEA.

V and J are TRBV30 and TRBJ2-1; D is perhaps TRBD2 (7 bases). V lost 3 bases to trimming and J lost 7 bases, with 16 bases between them. Germline CDR1 reads GTSNPN; CDR2 reads SVGIG (reference sequence). This CDR3 has 14 amino acids. The CDR3 region has the DNA TGTGCCTGGAGGGGAGGGGGGGCCCGGAATGAGCAGTTCTTC. Translating gives CAWRGGGARNEQFF.

The chain combines TRBV6-8 with TRBJ2-2, with D perhaps matching TRBD1 (6 bases). There are 14 residues in the CDR3. Germline V lookup: CDR1 MNHGY, CDR2 SAAAGT. Trimming took off 4 bases at V and 1 base at J, with 7 bases between the two ends. In DNA form, the CDR3 reads TGTGCCAGCAGTTTACAGGGGAACACCGGGGAGCTGTTTTTT. Protein sequence: CASSLQGNTGELFF.